This entry lists 30 T cell receptor beta chains sequenced from one sample in a study of cytomegalovirus exposure and HLA in healthy donors. The PCR made use of 60 Vbeta and 13 Jbeta primers. Measured with immunoSEQ multiplex PCR; TCRdb has only the in-frame clones, and not every one. The profile shows around 100,000 clones, 70% to 80% of them singletons. The sample consisted of PBMCs. The receptors were gathered from a woman aged 25-40 years in good health and CMV-seropositive.

The rearrangement uses TRBV5-6 and TRBJ2-1; D might be TRBD2 (7 bases). This CDR3 region has 15 residues. V lost 3 bases and J 2 bases, leaving 12 bases between the germline ends. Germline CDR1 and CDR2: SGHDT and YYEEEE. In nucleotides, the CDR3 is TGTGCCAGCAGCTCCCGGGGGGCCCCCTACAATGAGCAGTTCTTC. It codes for CASSSRGAPYNEQFF.

The chain joins TRBV7-9 to TRBJ1-1, with 8 bases aligning to TRBD1. The CDR3 consists of 18 residues. Germline V gene sequence: CDR1 SEHNR, CDR2 FQNEAQ (reference sequence). V dropped 0 bases and J dropped 1; count of bases not matched to a gene: 10. The CDR3 region is CASSLADRGLYRNTEAFF. CDR3 DNA sequence: TGTGCCAGCAGCTTAGCCGACAGGGGTTTATACCGGAACACTGAAGCTTTCTTT.

This clone has a handful of counts. The gene calls are TRBV28 and TRBJ2-5, with D unclear. Judging by the DNA end, TRBJ2-7 fits better; the J call may be wrong. Per the germline V gene, CDR1 is MDHEN and CDR2 is SYDVKM. CDR3 size: 11 residues. In DNA, the CDR3 is TGTGCCAGCAGTTTAAACTACGAGCAGTACTTC. Translated: CASSLNYEQYF.

The chain recombines TRBV6-4 with TRBJ2-1; D is possibly TRBD2 (6 bases). The CDR3 contains 16 residues. Between the trimmed V and J ends, which lost 3 bases and 3 bases, there was a span of 15 bases. Germline V gene sequence: CDR1 MRHNA, CDR2 SNTAGT. DNA of the CDR3: TGTGCCAGCAGTGAGGCTTGGAGTAGCGGCTACAATGAGCAGTTCTTC. This sequence encodes CASSEAWSSGYNEQFF.

The chain employs TRBV6-6 and TRBJ2-7; the match to TRBD2 covers 9 bases. The ends lost 6 bases at V and 2 bases at J; junction bases unmatched: 11. The CDR3 has 16 amino acids. The germline V gene has CDR1 MNHNY and CDR2 SVGAGI (reference sequence). DNA for the CDR3: TGTGCCAGCAGGCCGCACAGTGAGCGGGGGGCCTACGAGCAGTACTTC. Protein product: CASRPHSERGAYEQYF.

The chain employs TRBV2 and TRBJ1-1; 12 bases are shared with TRBD1. V was clipped by 8 bases and J by 4 bases; unmatched bases: 8. Germline assignment: CDR1 SNHLY and CDR2 FYNNEI. The CDR3 is 15 residues long. The CDR3 spells CASFAGQGASTEAFF. The CDR3 DNA reads TGTGCCAGCTTTGCGGGACAGGGGGCGAGCACTGAAGCTTTCTTT.

J is TRBJ2-2 and V is TRBV29-1; weak D call: TRBD2 (6 bases). The CDR3 is 17 amino acids. Germline CDR1 SQVTM, CDR2 ANQGSEA. The V and J ends lost 5 bases and 2 bases respectively, with 21 bases between them. Written as DNA, the CDR3 is TGCAGCGTTTCGGGACCATGGGGGGTCCCTAACACCGGGGAGCTGTTTTTT. Translating gives CSVSGPWGVPNTGELFF.

The CDR3 DNA sequence: TGCGCCAGCAGCCTGAGCAGCGTCACCGGGGAGCTGTTTTTT. Translated, it gives CASSLSSVTGELFF. This chain links TRBV5-1 with TRBJ2-2; no clear D. This CDR3 region has 14 residues. Trimming pared 4 bases from V and 4 bases from J, leaving 11 bases between. The V gene's germline CDR1 is SGHRS and CDR2 YFSETQ.

V usage is TRBV9 and J usage is TRBJ2-3; the D gene is possibly TRBD2 (6 bases). The germline gives CDR1 SGDLS, CDR2 YYNGEE. The CDR3 is 15 residues long. Trimming took 1 base from V and 3 from J, leaving 12 bases between them. CDR3: CASSVYPGVTDTQYF. CDR3 DNA: TGTGCCAGCAGCGTATACCCGGGGGTAACAGATACGCAGTATTTT.

This chain links TRBV7-3 with TRBJ2-2, with TRBD2 identical over 7 bases. The CDR3 has 15 amino acids. Germline V lookup: CDR1 SGHTA, CDR2 FQGTGA. Trimming took 4 bases from V and 4 from J; bases not matched to a gene: 6. This CDR3 reads CASSSLGGGTGELFF. CDR3 sequence (DNA): TGTGCCAGCAGCTCATTGGGGGGGGGCACCGGGGAGCTGTTTTTT. Looking up the rest from reference TRBV7-3 and TRBJ2-2 gives the full variable domain: GAGVSQTPSNKVTEKGKYVELRCDPISGHTALYWYRQSLGQGPEFLIYFQGTGAADDSGLPNDRFFAVRPEGSVSTLKIQRTERGDSAVYLCASSSLGGGTGELFFGEGSRLTVL.

J is TRBJ1-1 and V is TRBV10-1; a weak D match, TRBD1 (6 bases). V dropped 2 bases and J dropped 9 bases, with 10 bases sitting between them. The CDR3 runs 12 residues. Germline CDR1 and CDR2: WNHNN and SYGVQD (reference sequence). CDR3 sequence: CASSETGQKAFF. CDR3 DNA sequence: TGCGCCAGCAGTGAGACTGGACAGAAAGCTTTCTTT.

The rearrangement uses TRBV11-2 and TRBJ2-7, with 8 bases matching TRBD2. The V and J ends lost 5 bases and 3 bases, in that order; junction bases with no gene match: 12. Germline loops: CDR1 SGHAT, CDR2 FQNNGV. The CDR3 totals 16 residues. The CDR3 bases are TGTGCCAGCAGCCCCCCGGTAAGCGGGGGAGTCTACGAGCAGTACTTC. Translation: CASSPPVSGGVYEQYF.

With respect to this clone: Within the sample, other DNA sequences also encode this same CDR3. This rearrangement joins TRBV27 to TRBJ1-6; no definite D call. The CDR3 length is 13 residues. Trimming left V 5 bases short and J 5 bases short, with 7 bases between. Looked up from germline, CDR1 is MNHEY and CDR2 is SMNVEV (reference sequence). In DNA, the CDR3 is TGTGCCAGCAGTCAAACAAATAATTCACCCCTCCACTTT. Residues: CASSQTNNSPLHF.

There are a few counts of this clone. The chain employs TRBV18 and TRBJ1-5; maybe TRBD1 (6 bases). The CDR3 runs to 19 residues. CDR1 is KGHSH and CDR2 is LQKENI in the germline V gene. The ends were cut back, 2 bases at V and 0 bases at J, with 20 bases in the middle. The CDR3: CASSPGFPGVHHSNQPQHF. CDR3 sequence (DNA): TGTGCCAGCTCACCAGGTTTTCCAGGGGTTCATCATAGCAATCAGCCCCAGCATTTT.

In its sample, this clone was seen a few times. The V and J genes are TRBV4-1 and TRBJ1-5, with D perhaps TRBD1 (6 bases). Germline V lookup: CDR1 MGHRA, CDR2 YSYEKL. The CDR3 runs 16 residues. V shed 0 bases and J shed 6 bases, with 15 bases lying between them. As DNA, the CDR3 is TGCGCCAGCAGCCAAGATCGAGGACAGTTGGGTCAGCCCCAGCATTTT. This encodes CASSQDRGQLGQPQHF.

The chain combines TRBV5-5 with TRBJ1-6, with 9 nucleotides matching TRBD1. The junction had 0 bases not matched to a gene; V was cut back by 0 bases and J by 11 bases. This CDR3 contains 13 residues. Germline V lookup: CDR1 SGHKS, CDR2 YYEKEE (reference sequence). CDR3 nucleotide sequence: TGTGCCAGCAGCTTGGGACAGGGGGCACCCCTCCACTTT. Amino acid sequence: CASSLGQGAPLHF.

The chain employs TRBV5-6 and TRBJ1-1; D possibly corresponds to TRBD1 (6 bases). The CDR3 has 14 amino acids. The germline V gene encodes CDR1 SGHDT and CDR2 YYEEEE. V dropped 4 bases and J dropped 0 bases, with 10 bases sitting between them. CDR3 region: CASSRDTLNTEAFF. CDR3 coding DNA: TGTGCCAGCAGCCGGGACACTCTGAACACTGAAGCTTTCTTT.

This clone was seen a single time. V is TRBV6-1 and J is TRBJ1-4, with a possible D match to TRBD1 (5 bases). V was trimmed by 7 bases and J by 0 bases, leaving 12 bases between them. The CDR3 runs 15 residues. CDR1 is MNHNS and CDR2 is SASEGT in the germline V gene. In DNA, the CDR3 is TGTGCCAGCAAAGAAACGACAGCAACTAATGAAAAACTGTTTTTT. It is translated as CASKETTATNEKLFF.

The chain couples TRBV7-2 to TRBJ2-7, with TRBD1 identical over 11 bases. J was trimmed by 4 bases and V by 5 bases; bases with no gene match: 4. The CDR3 is 14 amino acids. Germline CDR1 is SGHTA and CDR2 is FQGNSA. The CDR3 coding sequence is TGTGCCAGCAGCCTCGGACAGGGGGCTTACGAGCAGTACTTC. It codes for CASSLGQGAYEQYF.

The table lists this clone with a few counts. The chain links TRBV10-2 to TRBJ1-1; the D gene is possibly TRBD1 (5 bases). Trimming took off 5 bases at V and 0 bases at J, with 16 bases between the two ends. Germline V gene lookup returns CDR1 WSHSY and CDR2 SAAADI. CDR3 size: 16 residues. DNA for the CDR3: TGCGCCAGCAGTATGACACGGCCGGGGGTGAACACTGAAGCTTTCTTT. It is translated as CASSMTRPGVNTEAFF.

The rearrangement links TRBV7-6 to TRBJ2-7; D call uncertain. Per the germline V gene, CDR1 is SGHVS and CDR2 is FNYEAQ. Trimming removed 1 base at V and 4 bases at J, with 14 bases between. CDR3 length: 15 amino acids. CDR3 DNA sequence: TGTGCCAGCAGCTTAGGAGACTCCCGTTCATACGAGCAGTACTTC. Translating gives CASSLGDSRSYEQYF.

This clone was seen once. This chain's CDR3 is CASSVTGSNQPQHF. CDR3 DNA sequence: TGTGCCAGCAGTGTAACAGGGTCAAACCAGCCCCAGCATTTT. This chain links TRBV25-1 with TRBJ1-5, with D perhaps matching TRBD1 (6 bases). Germline V gene sequence: CDR1 MGHDK, CDR2 SYGVNS. V was pared by 4 bases and J by 7 bases, with 14 bases between. The length of the CDR3 is 14 residues. Supplemented by reference TRBV25-1 and TRBJ1-5, the full variable domain reads EADIYQTPRYLVIGTGKKITLECSQTMGHDKMYWYQQDPGMELHLIHYSYGVNSTEKGDLSSESTVSRIRTEHFPLTLESARPSHTSQYLCASSVTGSNQPQHFGDGTRLSIL.

This sequence joins TRBV5-1 and TRBJ2-1, with a possible D match to TRBD1 (6 bases). CDR1 is SGHRS, CDR2 YFSETQ, per germline. This CDR3 has 15 amino acids. V lost 2 bases, J lost 0 bases, and 9 bases lay in between. The CDR3 is CASSLQGSSYNEQFF. In DNA form, the CDR3 reads TGCGCCAGCAGCTTACAGGGCAGCTCCTACAATGAGCAGTTCTTC.

Only a few counts were recorded for this clone. The chain is built from TRBV19 and TRBJ1-1, with 7 bases lining up with TRBD1. V shed 10 bases and J 5 bases; nucleotides not matched to a gene: 13. The germline gives CDR1 LNHDA, CDR2 SQIVND (reference sequence). The length of the CDR3 is 14 residues. Here the CDR3 reads CATRNPSGGTEAFF. CDR3 nucleotide sequence: TGTGCCACCCGAAACCCGTCAGGGGGTACTGAAGCTTTCTTT.

This rearrangement joins TRBV18 to TRBJ1-1; 7 nucleotides align to TRBD1. Germline V gene sequence: CDR1 KGHSH, CDR2 LQKENI. J lost 1 base, V lost 1 base, and 15 bases had no gene match. This CDR3 contains 19 residues. The CDR3 region is CASSPRSQGGGGGNTEAFF. CDR3 coding DNA: TGTGCCAGCTCACCACGAAGTCAGGGGGGTGGAGGTGGGAACACTGAAGCTTTCTTT.

The V gene is TRBV6-6, the J gene TRBJ1-4, with 9 bases lining up with TRBD1. V lost 6 bases to trimming and J lost 8 bases; unmatched junction nucleotides: 7. CDR1 and CDR2 (germline): MNHNY, SVGAGI (reference sequence). The CDR3 is 14 amino acids. The CDR3 protein is CASRDTGGEEKLFF. CDR3 sequence (DNA): TGTGCCAGCAGAGATACAGGGGGCGAAGAAAAACTGTTTTTT.

The chain has TRBV14 and TRBJ2-7; D might be TRBD2 (5 bases). V shed 1 base and J shed 3 bases, with 10 bases lying between them. The germline gives CDR1 SGHDN, CDR2 FVKESK. This CDR3 contains 14 residues. The DNA for the CDR3 is TGTGCCAGCAGCCAAGGACTAAAAAACTACGAGCAGTACTTC. It is translated as CASSQGLKNYEQYF.

This sequence joins TRBV4-1 and TRBJ1-2; D is unresolved. V shed 4 bases and J shed 5 bases, with 14 bases lying between them. Germline CDR1 and CDR2: MGHRA and YSYEKL. This CDR3 is built from 14 residues. Here the CDR3 reads CASSLLSRRYGYTF. The CDR3 coding sequence is TGCGCCAGCAGCCTGCTCTCTCGGAGGTATGGCTACACCTTC.

The sample holds one count of this clone. This chain uses TRBV10-2 with TRBJ2-7; 8 bases are a match to TRBD2. The CDR3 is made up of 15 amino acids. Unmatched junction bases numbered 4, after V lost 0 bases and J lost 3 bases. Per germline, CDR1 WSHSY and CDR2 SAAADI. Here the CDR3 reads CASSESLAGYYEQYF. The CDR3 DNA follows: TGCGCCAGCAGTGAGTCATTAGCGGGATACTACGAGCAGTACTTC.

V is TRBV14 and J is TRBJ2-2, with TRBD1 matching 7 bases. Germline loops: CDR1 SGHDN, CDR2 FVKESK. There are 14 residues in the CDR3. The J segment lost 7 bases and the V segment lost 2 bases, leaving 4 bases of the junction unmatched. The CDR3 reads CASSQNRGHGELFF. In DNA, the CDR3 is TGTGCCAGCAGCCAAAACAGGGGCCACGGGGAGCTGTTTTTT.